Each of the 18 T cell receptor beta chains below was sequenced from the same sample in a study of somatic mutations in cytotoxic T cells in rheumatoid arthritis. Measured with immunoSEQ multiplex PCR; TCRdb has only the in-frame clones, and not every one. There are about 20,000 clones in the sample; less than 90% occur only once, and 15% lies in the top ten. Sequencing used CD8+ T cells sorted from blood. The origin of the receptors is a man in his forties in good health.

V and J are TRBV5-1 and TRBJ2-5; a weak D match, TRBD1 (5 bases). CDR1 is SGHRS, CDR2 YFSETQ, per germline. There are 15 residues in the CDR3. Deletions cut 2 bases from V and 2 bases from J, with 13 bases between. CDR3 region: CASSLQDSTQETQYF. CDR3 DNA sequence: TGCGCCAGCAGCTTACAAGACAGCACACAAGAGACCCAGTACTTC.

The genes are TRBV21-1 and TRBJ2-2; the D call TRBD1 from the table was never checked on the DNA. TRBV21-1 is reported as a pseudogene. The length of the CDR3 is 17 residues. The CDR3 bases are TGTGCCAGCAGCAAAGAGGCCGGGACAGGGGTACCCGGGGAGCTGTTTTTT. Its translation is CASSKEAGTGVPGELFF.

This sequence joins TRBV10-3 and TRBJ1-2; unclear D gene. V dropped 5 bases and J dropped 4 bases, with 14 bases sitting between them. The CDR3 covers 14 residues. CDR1 is ENHRY, CDR2 SYGVKD, per germline. The CDR3 region has the DNA TGTGCCATCAGTCACTCACCATCTAGCTATGGCTACACCTTC. It yields the protein CAISHSPSSYGYTF.

The chain combines TRBV28 with TRBJ2-2, with D possibly TRBD1 on 5 matching bases. The CDR3 contains 15 residues. CDR1 is MDHEN and CDR2 is SYDVKM in the germline V gene. Trimming removed 3 bases at V and 2 bases at J, with 10 bases between. CDR3 coding DNA: TGTGCCAGCAGTTTTGGGGCGGAAAACACCGGGGAGCTGTTTTTT. Its protein product is CASSFGAENTGELFF.

The rearrangement uses TRBV7-9 and TRBJ2-7, with 9 bases aligning to TRBD1. This CDR3 region has 15 residues. Germline lookup yields CDR1 SEHNR and CDR2 FQNEAQ (reference sequence). V gave up 1 base and J gave up 6 bases; unmatched junction bases: 7. CDR3 sequence reads: CASSLGTGDAGEQYF. The DNA of the CDR3 is TGTGCCAGCAGCTTAGGGACAGGGGATGCGGGCGAGCAGTACTTC.

CDR3 sequence (DNA): TGTGCCAGCAGCTGGATAGGGACGGGTCAAGAGACCCAGTACTTC. It translates to CASSWIGTGQETQYF. The chain uses TRBV5-6 and TRBJ2-5; D tentatively reads TRBD1 or TRBD2 (5 bases each). Germline V lookup: CDR1 SGHDT, CDR2 YYEEEE. V dropped 3 bases and J dropped 2 bases, with 14 bases sitting between them. The CDR3 has 15 amino acids.

CDR3: CSGTEGGEPYEQYF. The CDR3 DNA follows: TGCAGCGGGACCGAAGGGGGCGAGCCCTACGAGCAGTACTTC. The chain carries TRBV29-1 and TRBJ2-7, with 7 bases fitting TRBD1. With V trimmed by 7 bases and J by 2 bases, 11 bases remained unmatched. Germline V gene sequence: CDR1 SQVTM, CDR2 ANQGSEA. The CDR3 sequence is 14 residues long.

This chain joins TRBV27 and TRBJ2-7; D is possibly TRBD1 (6 bases). Trimming pared 8 bases from V and 5 bases from J, leaving 13 bases between. CDR3 length: 12 amino acids. The V gene's germline CDR1 is MNHEY and CDR2 SMNVEV (reference sequence). The CDR3 region is CASSWGPNEQYF. CDR3 DNA sequence: TGTGCCAGCTCTTGGGGGCCCAACGAGCAGTACTTC.

The count of this clone is one. The V gene is TRBV4-3, the J gene TRBJ1-2, with TRBD1 identical over 11 bases. V dropped 1 base and J dropped 3; count of bases not matched to a gene: 10. There are 18 residues in the CDR3. The germline V gene has CDR1 LGHNA and CDR2 YSLEER. The CDR3 sequence: CASSQGTGGESWHYGYTF. The CDR3 bases are TGCGCCAGCAGCCAAGGGACAGGGGGCGAAAGTTGGCACTATGGCTACACCTTC.

The chain couples TRBV18 to TRBJ1-1; the match to TRBD1 covers 8 bases. In germline, CDR1 is KGHSH, CDR2 LQKENI. With V trimmed by 4 bases and J by 1 base, 17 bases remained unmatched. This CDR3 comprises 19 residues. CDR3 in amino acids: CASSLSGTGFFSTNTEAFF. In DNA, the CDR3 is TGTGCCAGCTCACTTTCCGGGACAGGCTTCTTTTCAACGAACACTGAAGCTTTCTTT.

The chain has TRBV5-3 and TRBJ1-2; no clear D. TRBV5-3 has ORF status, its function being uncertain. The CDR3 has 16 residues. Trimming shortened V by 3 bases and J by 0 bases, and 15 bases separated the two germline ends. Here the CDR3 reads CARSCSRVEANYGYTF. The CDR3 nucleotides read TGTGCCAGAAGCTGTTCTAGGGTGGAAGCTAACTATGGCTACACCTTC.

The chain links TRBV19 to TRBJ2-2, with D perhaps given as TRBD1 or TRBD2 (5 bases each). Trimming pared 4 bases from V and 9 bases from J, leaving 18 bases between. Germline loops: CDR1 LNHDA, CDR2 SQIVND (reference sequence). This CDR3 comprises 15 residues. The CDR3 DNA is TGTGCCAGTAGTACCTCACTAGGGCAGGGAAGGGAGCTGTTTTTT. Encoded protein: CASSTSLGQGRELFF.

The chain recombines TRBV28 with TRBJ2-7; D unclear. Trimming removed 3 bases from V and 6 bases from J, with 12 bases in between. The CDR3 runs to 13 residues. Looked up from germline, CDR1 is MDHEN and CDR2 is SYDVKM. CDR3 in amino acids: CASSFGSGGEQYF. DNA for the CDR3: TGTGCCAGCAGTTTCGGTTCAGGTGGCGAGCAGTACTTC.

The rearrangement uses TRBV28 and TRBJ1-2; TRBD1 agrees at 7 bases. The CDR3 is 11 amino acids. Germline lookup yields CDR1 MDHEN and CDR2 SYDVKM. V was clipped by 6 bases and J by 7 bases; unmatched bases: 2. As DNA, the CDR3 is TGTGCCAGCAGCGCAGGGGGTGGCTACACCTTC. Translating gives CASSAGGGYTF.

The genes are TRBV5-1 and TRBJ2-2, with D possibly TRBD2 on 6 matching bases. The CDR3 has 16 residues. Germline CDR1 reads SGHRS; CDR2 reads YFSETQ. Trimming cost V 4 bases and J 3 bases, with 16 bases left between them. CDR3 nucleotides: TGCGCCAGCAGCAGAACCGGGACTCCGGACACCGGGGAGCTGTTTTTT. This gives the protein CASSRTGTPDTGELFF.

V gene TRBV7-9 combines with J gene TRBJ1-2; the D is unclear. The V gene lost 1 base and the J gene lost 6 bases, with 12 bases spanning the gap. Germline CDR1 is SEHNR and CDR2 is FQNEAQ (reference sequence). The CDR3 contains 14 residues. Written as DNA, the CDR3 is TGTGCCAGCAGCTTAGAGGCCGGACGCGATGGCTACACCTTC. Translation gives CASSLEAGRDGYTF.

The chain carries TRBV5-8 and TRBJ2-7, with 8 bases aligning to TRBD1. Germline V gives CDR1 SGHTS, CDR2 YDEGEE. CDR3 length equals 12 residues. With V trimmed by 3 bases and J by 5 bases, 1 base remained unmatched. CDR3 sequence reads: CASSSGQDEQYF. The CDR3 DNA reads as TGTGCCAGCAGCTCGGGACAGGACGAGCAGTACTTC.

The chain is built from TRBV10-1 and TRBJ2-2, with 12 positions matching TRBD2. The CDR3 totals 15 residues. The germline V gene encodes CDR1 WNHNN and CDR2 SYGVQD (reference sequence). The V and J ends lost 5 bases and 7 bases, in that order; junction bases with no gene match: 5. The CDR3 DNA sequence: TGCGCCAGCAGTCCACTAGCGGGAGGCGGCGGGGAGCTGTTTTTT. This codes for CASSPLAGGGGELFF.